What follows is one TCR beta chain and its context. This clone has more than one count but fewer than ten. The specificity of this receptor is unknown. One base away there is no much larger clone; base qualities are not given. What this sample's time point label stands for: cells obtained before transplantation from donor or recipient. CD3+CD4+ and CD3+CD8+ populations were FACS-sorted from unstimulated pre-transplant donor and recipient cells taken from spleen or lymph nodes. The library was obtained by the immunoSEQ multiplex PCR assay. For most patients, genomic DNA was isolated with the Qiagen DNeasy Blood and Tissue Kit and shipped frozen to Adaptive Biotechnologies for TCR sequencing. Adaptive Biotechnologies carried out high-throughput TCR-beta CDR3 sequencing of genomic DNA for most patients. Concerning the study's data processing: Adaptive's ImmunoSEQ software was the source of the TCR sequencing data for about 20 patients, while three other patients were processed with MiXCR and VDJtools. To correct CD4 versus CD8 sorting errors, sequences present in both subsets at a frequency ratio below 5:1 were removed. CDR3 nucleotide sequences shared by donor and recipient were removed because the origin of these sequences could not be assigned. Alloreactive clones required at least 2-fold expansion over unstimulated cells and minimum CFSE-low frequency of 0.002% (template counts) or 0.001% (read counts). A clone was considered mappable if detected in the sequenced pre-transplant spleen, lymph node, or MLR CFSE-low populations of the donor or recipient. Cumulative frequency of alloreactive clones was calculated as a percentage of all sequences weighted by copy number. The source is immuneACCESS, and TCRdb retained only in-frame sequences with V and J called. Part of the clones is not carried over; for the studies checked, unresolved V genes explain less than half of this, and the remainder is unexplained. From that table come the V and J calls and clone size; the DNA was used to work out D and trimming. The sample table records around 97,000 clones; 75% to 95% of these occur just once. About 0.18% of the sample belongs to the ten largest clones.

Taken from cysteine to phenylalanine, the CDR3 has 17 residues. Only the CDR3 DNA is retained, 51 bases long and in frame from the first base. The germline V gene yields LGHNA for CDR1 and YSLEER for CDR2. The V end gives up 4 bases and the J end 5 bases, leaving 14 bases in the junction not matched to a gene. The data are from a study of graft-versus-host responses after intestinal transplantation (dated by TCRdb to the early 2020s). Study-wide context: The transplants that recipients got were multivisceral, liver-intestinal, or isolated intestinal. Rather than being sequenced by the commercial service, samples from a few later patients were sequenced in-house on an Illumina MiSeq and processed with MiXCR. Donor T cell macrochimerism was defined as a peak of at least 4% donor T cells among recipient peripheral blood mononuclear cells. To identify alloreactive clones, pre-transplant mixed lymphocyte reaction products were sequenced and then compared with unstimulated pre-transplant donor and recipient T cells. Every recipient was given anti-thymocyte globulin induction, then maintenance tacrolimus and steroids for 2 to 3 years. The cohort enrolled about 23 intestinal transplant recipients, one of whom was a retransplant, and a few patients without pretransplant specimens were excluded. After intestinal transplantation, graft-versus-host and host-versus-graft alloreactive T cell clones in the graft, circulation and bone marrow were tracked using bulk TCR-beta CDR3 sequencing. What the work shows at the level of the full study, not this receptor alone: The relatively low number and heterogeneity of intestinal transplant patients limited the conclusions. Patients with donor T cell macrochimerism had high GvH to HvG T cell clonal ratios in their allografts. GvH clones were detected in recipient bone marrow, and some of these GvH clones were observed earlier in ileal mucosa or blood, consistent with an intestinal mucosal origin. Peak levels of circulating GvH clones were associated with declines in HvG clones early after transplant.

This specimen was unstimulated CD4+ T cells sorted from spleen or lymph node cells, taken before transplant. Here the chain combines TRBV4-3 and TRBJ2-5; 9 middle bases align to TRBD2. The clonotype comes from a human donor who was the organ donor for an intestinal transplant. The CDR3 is CASSPWGSGGTPETQYF. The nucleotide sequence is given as TGCGCCAGCAGCCCCTGGGGGAGCGGGGGGACCCCCGAGACCCAGTACTTC.